The 32 T cell receptor beta chains below all came from one sample that was sequenced in a study of T cell responses to AZD1222 COVID-19 vaccine. Assay used: immunoSEQ multiplex PCR; TCRdb lists only in-frame clones, some missing. The sample holds nearly 100,000 clones, around nine tenths seen once. The sample consisted of peripheral blood, taken on day 0 of AZD1222 vaccination. Receptors originate from an adult in good health.

The chain is built from TRBV28 and TRBJ1-1; unclear D gene. The CDR3 loop spans 17 amino acids. Trimming cost V 2 bases and J 3 bases, with 19 bases left between them. CDR1 MDHEN and CDR2 SYDVKM come from the germline V gene. The DNA for the CDR3 is TGTGCCAGCAGTTTAGAAGGAAGGATGGAGGTGGACACTGAAGCTTTCTTT. Translation gives CASSLEGRMEVDTEAFF.

This CDR3 reads CASSEGFYGYTF. CDR3 sequence (DNA): TGTGCCAGCAGTGAAGGTTTCTATGGCTACACCTTC. The V call is TRBV6-1, the J call TRBJ1-2; D is ambiguous. This CDR3 spans 12 amino acids. Germline V gene data show CDR1 as MNHNS and CDR2 as SASEGT. V was clipped by 1 base and J by 4 bases, with 4 bases between them.

This clone has a handful of counts. The rearrangement links TRBV15 to TRBJ2-5; D gene uncertain. The CDR3 runs 14 residues. The germline V and J ends were trimmed by 3 bases and 7 bases, with 15 bases remaining between them. Germline lookup yields CDR1 LNHNV and CDR2 YYDKDF (reference sequence). The CDR3 loop reads CATSRPESARTQYF. As DNA, the CDR3 is TGTGCCACCAGCAGGCCCGAATCGGCGAGGACCCAGTACTTC. The whole variable domain, filled in from reference TRBV15 and TRBJ2-5, reads DAMVIQNPRYQVTQFGKPVTLSCSQTLNHNVMYWYQQKSSQAPKLLFHYYDKDFNNEADTPDNFQSRRPNTSFCFLDIRSPGLGDTAMYLCATSRPESARTQYFGPGTRLLVL.

V and J are TRBV29-1 and TRBJ1-1; the match to TRBD1 covers 7 bases. V shed 4 bases and J 7 bases; nucleotides not matched to a gene: 12. Germline-derived CDR1 and CDR2 are SQVTM and ANQGSEA. There are 14 residues in the CDR3. The CDR3 DNA reads TGCAGCGTTGGGGGTCCGGAGGGGGCGTTTGAAGCTTTCTTT. It encodes CSVGGPEGAFEAFF.

This chain links TRBV24-1 with TRBJ2-1; 9 bases are shared with TRBD1. This CDR3 is 12 amino acids long. The germline V gene encodes CDR1 KGHDR and CDR2 SFDVKD. V shed 7 bases and J 8 bases; nucleotides not matched to a gene: 2. CDR3 coding DNA: TGTGCCACCAGCGGACAGGGGCATGAGCAGTTCTTC. Translation gives CATSGQGHEQFF.

The chain has TRBV19 and TRBJ1-2; D uncertain. Germline V gives CDR1 LNHDA, CDR2 SQIVND (reference sequence). CDR3 size: 11 residues. V lost 5 bases and J lost 4, with 5 bases in between. Here the CDR3 DNA reads TGTGCCAGTAGTTGGAGCTATGGCTACACCTTC. This codes for CASSWSYGYTF.

V gene TRBV28 combines with J gene TRBJ1-3; no definite D call. Germline CDR1 MDHEN, CDR2 SYDVKM. The CDR3 is 16 residues long. Trimming cost V 5 bases and J 0 bases, with 14 bases left between them. CDR3 loop: CASSINTANSGNTIYF. The CDR3 DNA is TGTGCCAGCAGTATCAATACCGCGAACTCTGGAAACACCATATATTTT.

A few counts support this clone. This rearrangement joins TRBV6-1 to TRBJ1-2; 9 nucleotides align to TRBD1. Unmatched junction bases numbered 10, after V lost 0 bases and J lost 8 bases. This CDR3 region has 16 residues. From germline, CDR1 is MNHNS and CDR2 SASEGT. CDR3 bases: TGTGCCAGCAGTGAAGCAGGGACAGGGAGTCAAAAGGGCTACACCTTC. It is translated as CASSEAGTGSQKGYTF.

As DNA, the CDR3 is TGTGCCAGCAGTGAAGCGCGCGGGAACACTGAAGCTTTCTTT. It specifies CASSEARGNTEAFF. V usage is TRBV2 and J usage is TRBJ1-1, with no clear D. The ends were cut back, 0 bases at V and 1 base at J, with 6 bases in the middle. The CDR3 runs to 14 residues. Germline V gene data show CDR1 as SNHLY and CDR2 as FYNNEI.

This clone was detected a few times. The chain carries TRBV3-1 (or the pseudogene TRBV3-2) and TRBJ2-5; unclear D gene. V was shortened by 4 bases and J by 1 base, with 13 bases between the two germline ends. The germline gives CDR1 LGHDT, CDR2 YNNKEL (reference sequence). The CDR3 contains 15 residues. The CDR3 DNA is TGTGCCAGCAGCCTGCGAAGGCAGCTCCAAGAGACCCAGTACTTC. Translation gives CASSLRRQLQETQYF.

The V gene is TRBV7-9, the J gene TRBJ2-2, with D perhaps matching TRBD1 or TRBD2 (5 bases each). Germline loops: CDR1 SEHNR, CDR2 FQNEAQ (reference sequence). V was shortened by 1 base and J by 1 base, with 10 bases between the two germline ends. The CDR3 extends over 16 amino acids. CDR3 sequence (DNA): TGTGCCAGCAGCTTAGGCCCGGGACGGAACACCGGGGAGCTGTTTTTT. It specifies CASSLGPGRNTGELFF.

The genes are TRBV3-1 (or the pseudogene TRBV3-2) and TRBJ1-4; D remains ambiguous. CDR3 length: 14 amino acids. Germline V CDR1 and CDR2: LGHDT, YNNKEL (reference sequence). Deletions cut 0 bases from V and 5 bases from J, with 7 bases between. CDR3: CASSQDFVNEKLFF. CDR3 sequence (DNA): TGTGCCAGCAGCCAAGACTTTGTGAATGAAAAACTGTTTTTT.

V gene TRBV9 combines with J gene TRBJ1-1, with D possibly being TRBD1 (6 bases). The CDR3 extends over 13 amino acids. CDR1 and CDR2 (germline): SGDLS, YYNGEE. V was shortened by 0 bases and J by 4 bases, with 7 bases between the two germline ends. CDR3 in DNA: TGTGCCAGCAGCGTAGAAGGGGGCACTGAAGCTTTCTTT. Protein: CASSVEGGTEAFF.

The J gene is TRBJ2-7, the V gene TRBV2, with 8 bases that match TRBD1. The CDR3 totals 16 residues. V was pared by 9 bases and J by 5 bases, with 18 bases of the junction left unmatched. CDR1 and CDR2 (germline): SNHLY, FYNNEI. The CDR3 DNA reads as TGTGCCAGTTACTCATCTAGGACAGGGACGGTGGACGAGCAGTACTTC. It yields the protein CASYSSRTGTVDEQYF.

The chain couples TRBV19 to TRBJ2-7; perhaps TRBD1 as D (5 bases). The CDR3 is 14 residues long. CDR1 and CDR2 (germline): LNHDA, SQIVND (reference sequence). The V end was cut by 1 base, the J end by 7 bases, with 14 bases between. The CDR3: CASSIVAGQGEQYF. The CDR3 nucleotides are TGTGCCAGTAGTATAGTCGCAGGGCAAGGGGAGCAGTACTTC.

This chain connects TRBV7-2 to TRBJ2-7, with unresolved D. CDR3 length: 13 amino acids. Trimming took 5 bases from V and 7 from J, leaving 15 bases between them. Looked up from germline, CDR1 is SGHTA and CDR2 is FQGNSA. In DNA, the CDR3 is TGTGCCAGCAGCACGCCGACGGGTCGGGAGCAGTACTTC. Protein: CASSTPTGREQYF.

The chain is built from TRBV23-1 and TRBJ2-7, with 7 positions matching TRBD1. TRBV23-1 is marked as an open reading frame, function uncertain. Trimming removed 8 bases from V and 4 bases from J; junction bases left unmatched: 5. This CDR3 contains 12 residues. The CDR3 spells CASGTAGYEQYF. As DNA, the CDR3 is TGCGCCAGCGGGACAGCCGGATACGAGCAGTACTTC.

This rearrangement joins TRBV6-5 to TRBJ1-5; weak D call: TRBD1 (5 bases). Per germline, CDR1 MNHEY and CDR2 SVGAGI. V was shortened by 7 bases and J by 4 bases, with 14 bases between the two germline ends. CDR3 size: 14 residues. In DNA, the CDR3 is TGTGCCAGCATGAGGGGCGCGGGGAATCAGCCCCAGCATTTT. It specifies CASMRGAGNQPQHF.

The chain links TRBV10-3 to TRBJ2-3; maybe TRBD1 (6 bases). Germline loops: CDR1 ENHRY, CDR2 SYGVKD. V lost 4 bases and J lost 0, with 11 bases in between. This CDR3 contains 15 residues. The CDR3 DNA reads TGTGCCATCAGTGCCGGACAGACTAGCACAGATACGCAGTATTTT. As protein: CAISAGQTSTDTQYF.

This clone occurred once. J is TRBJ1-5 and V is TRBV19; the D is unclear. The CDR3 is 13 residues long. Trimming pared 5 bases from V and 8 bases from J, leaving 13 bases between. CDR1 and CDR2 from the germline V gene are LNHDA and SQIVND (reference sequence). The DNA of the CDR3 is TGTGCCAGTAGTCGGGATATTGGGAAGCCCCAGCATTTT. Residues: CASSRDIGKPQHF.

The chain recombines TRBV19 with TRBJ1-1; D uncertain. This CDR3 region has 18 residues. Trimming pared 7 bases from V and 1 base from J, leaving 25 bases between. Germline assignment: CDR1 LNHDA and CDR2 SQIVND (reference sequence). The CDR3 region has the DNA TGTGCCAGTATTCTCGGGCCGCCCGGGAGGCAGTCGAACACTGAAGCTTTCTTT. It yields the protein CASILGPPGRQSNTEAFF. The entire variable domain, with the rest obtained from reference TRBV19 and TRBJ1-1, is as follows: DGGITQSPKYLFRKEGQNVTLSCEQNLNHDAMYWYRQDPGQGLRLIYYSQIVNDFQKGDIAEGYSVSREKKESFPLTVTSAQKNPTAFYLCASILGPPGRQSNTEAFFGQGTRLTVV.

The rearrangement links TRBV11-1 to TRBJ1-2, with D perhaps TRBD1 (6 bases). CDR1 SGHAT and CDR2 FQDESV come from the germline V gene (reference sequence). The germline V and J ends were trimmed by 5 bases and 8 bases, with 18 bases remaining between them. This CDR3 is built from 14 residues. CDR3 DNA: TGTGCCAGCAGCCCTTATCGAGGGGGTAGGGGCTACACCTTC. Translation gives CASSPYRGGRGYTF.

This rearrangement joins TRBV11-2 to TRBJ1-2; D gene ambiguous. V shed 9 bases and J shed 0 bases, with 8 bases lying between them. The CDR3 length is 12 residues. Germline-derived CDR1 and CDR2 are SGHAT and FQNNGV. As DNA, the CDR3 is TGTGCCAGTGGGGAGTCTAACTATGGCTACACCTTC. Protein sequence: CASGESNYGYTF.

The gene calls are TRBV7-3 and TRBJ2-2; the D is unclear. The germline V gene has CDR1 SGHTA and CDR2 FQGTGA. V lost 5 bases to trimming and J lost 1 base, with 8 bases between them. The CDR3 has 14 amino acids. The CDR3 loop is CASSASRNTGELFF. The CDR3 bases are TGTGCCAGCAGCGCCAGCAGGAACACCGGGGAGCTGTTTTTT.

This clone was detected a few times. The CDR3 sequence is CASSDRVLLSYNSPLHF. The CDR3 region has the DNA TGTGCCAGCAGTGATAGGGTCTTACTCTCCTATAATTCACCCCTCCACTTT. The chain carries TRBV6-1 and TRBJ1-6; D call uncertain. Trimming took 3 bases from V and 0 from J, leaving 12 bases between them. The CDR3 is made up of 17 amino acids. Germline V CDR1 and CDR2: MNHNS, SASEGT.

This chain connects TRBV7-9 to TRBJ2-3; no reliable D call. Deletions cut 4 bases from V and 1 base from J, with 12 bases between. Germline V gives CDR1 SEHNR, CDR2 FQNEAQ (reference sequence). The CDR3 is 15 amino acids. CDR3 in DNA: TGTGCCAGCAGCTCCCCTGGCTCGGGCACAGATACGCAGTATTTT. As protein: CASSSPGSGTDTQYF.

This sequence joins TRBV15 and TRBJ1-6; TRBD1 agrees at 9 bases. The CDR3 contains 14 residues. V gave up 6 bases and J gave up 9 bases; unmatched junction bases: 6. Germline CDR1 reads LNHNV; CDR2 reads YYDKDF (reference sequence). The CDR3 loop is CATRGQGILSPLHF. CDR3 sequence (DNA): TGTGCCACCAGAGGACAGGGGATTCTTTCACCCCTCCACTTT.

The chain recombines TRBV6-2 or TRBV6-3 with TRBJ2-1; D is perhaps TRBD2 (6 bases). V was shortened by 2 bases and J by 4 bases, with 9 bases between the two germline ends. This CDR3 spans 14 amino acids. CDR1 and CDR2 from the germline V gene are MNHEY and SVGEGT. CDR3 in DNA: TGTGCCAGCAGTTACGCGGGGCCTTACAATGAGCAGTTCTTC. Encoded protein: CASSYAGPYNEQFF.

The V call is TRBV18, the J call TRBJ2-2; no firm D call. This CDR3 contains 15 residues. V gave up 6 bases and J gave up 0 bases, with 11 bases separating them. Germline assignment: CDR1 KGHSH and CDR2 LQKENI. CDR3 in DNA: TGTGCCAGCTCCCGTCCTAGTACGAACACCGGGGAGCTGTTTTTT. Its protein product is CASSRPSTNTGELFF.

The chain combines TRBV20-1 with TRBJ1-2; D remains ambiguous. The germline V and J ends were trimmed by 3 bases and 6 bases, with 5 bases remaining between them. Per germline, CDR1 DFQATT and CDR2 SNEGSKA (reference sequence). The CDR3 is 10 amino acids. DNA of the CDR3: TGCAGTGCTAGGAGCAATGGCTACACCTTC. Its protein is CSARSNGYTF.

CDR3 region: CASSKGGQDEQFF. The DNA for the CDR3 is TGCGCCAGCAGCAAGGGGGGGCAGGATGAGCAGTTCTTC. The chain links TRBV4-1 to TRBJ2-1, with a possible D match to TRBD2 (7 bases). The ends were cut back, 5 bases at V and 8 bases at J, with 13 bases in the middle. The CDR3 contains 13 residues. From germline, CDR1 is MGHRA and CDR2 YSYEKL.

The rearrangement joins TRBV14 to TRBJ2-3, with 13 bases identical to TRBD2. The CDR3 runs to 17 residues. J lost 0 bases, V lost 4 bases, and 4 bases had no gene match. Germline loops: CDR1 SGHDN, CDR2 FVKESK. The CDR3 is CASSPWTSGGSTDTQYF. The CDR3 nucleotides are TGTGCCAGCAGCCCCTGGACTAGCGGGGGAAGCACAGATACGCAGTATTTT.